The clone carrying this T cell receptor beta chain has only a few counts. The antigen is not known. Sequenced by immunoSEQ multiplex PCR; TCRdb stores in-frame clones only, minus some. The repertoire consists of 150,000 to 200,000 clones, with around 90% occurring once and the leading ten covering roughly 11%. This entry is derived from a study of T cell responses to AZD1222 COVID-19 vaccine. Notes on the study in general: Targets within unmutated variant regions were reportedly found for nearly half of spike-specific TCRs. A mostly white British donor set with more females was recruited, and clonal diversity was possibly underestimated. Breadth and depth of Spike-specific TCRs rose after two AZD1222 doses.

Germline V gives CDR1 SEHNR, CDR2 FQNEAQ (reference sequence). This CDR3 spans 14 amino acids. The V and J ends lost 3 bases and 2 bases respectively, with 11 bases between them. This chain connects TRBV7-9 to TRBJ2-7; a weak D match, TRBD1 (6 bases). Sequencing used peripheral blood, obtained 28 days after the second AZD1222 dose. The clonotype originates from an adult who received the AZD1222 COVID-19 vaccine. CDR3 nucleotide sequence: TGTGCCAGCAGCTTTCGGGACACACCCTACGAGCAGTACTTC. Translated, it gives CASSFRDTPYEQYF.